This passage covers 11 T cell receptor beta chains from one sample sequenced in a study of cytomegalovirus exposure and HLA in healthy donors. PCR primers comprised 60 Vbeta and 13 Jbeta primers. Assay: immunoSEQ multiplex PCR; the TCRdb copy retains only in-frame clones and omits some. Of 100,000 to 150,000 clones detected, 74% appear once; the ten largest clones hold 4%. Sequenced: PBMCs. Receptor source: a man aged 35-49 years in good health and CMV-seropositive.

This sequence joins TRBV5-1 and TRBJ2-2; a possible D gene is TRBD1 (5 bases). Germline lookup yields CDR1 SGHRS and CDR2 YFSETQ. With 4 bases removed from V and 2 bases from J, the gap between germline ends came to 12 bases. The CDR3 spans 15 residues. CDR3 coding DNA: TGCGCCAGCAGCCCTGCCAGGGCCAACACCGGGGAGCTGTTTTTT. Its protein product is CASSPARANTGELFF.

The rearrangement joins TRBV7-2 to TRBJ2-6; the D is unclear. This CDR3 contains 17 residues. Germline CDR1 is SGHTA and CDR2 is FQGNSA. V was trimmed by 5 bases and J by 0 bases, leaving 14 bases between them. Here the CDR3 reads CASSPTQIRSGANVLTF. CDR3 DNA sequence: TGTGCCAGCAGCCCAACGCAGATTCGCTCTGGGGCCAACGTCCTGACTTTC.

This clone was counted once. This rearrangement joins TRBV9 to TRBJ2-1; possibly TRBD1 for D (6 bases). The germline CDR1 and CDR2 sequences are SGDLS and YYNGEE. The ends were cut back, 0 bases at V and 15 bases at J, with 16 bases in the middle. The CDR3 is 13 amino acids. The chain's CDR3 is CASSVEATGRLFF. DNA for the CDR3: TGTGCCAGCAGCGTAGAAGCTACAGGGCGGCTGTTCTTC.

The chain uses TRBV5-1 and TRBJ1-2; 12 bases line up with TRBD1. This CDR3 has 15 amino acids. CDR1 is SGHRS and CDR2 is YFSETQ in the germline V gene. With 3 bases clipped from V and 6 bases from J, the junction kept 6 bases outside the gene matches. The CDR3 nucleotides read TGCGCCAGCAGCTCGGGACAGGGGGCGCGGGATGGCTACACCTTC. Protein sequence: CASSSGQGARDGYTF.

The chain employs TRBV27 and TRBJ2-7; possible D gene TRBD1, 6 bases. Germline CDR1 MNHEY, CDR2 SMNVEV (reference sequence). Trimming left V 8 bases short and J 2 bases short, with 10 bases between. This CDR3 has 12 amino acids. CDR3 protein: CASRDNPYEQYF. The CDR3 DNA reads TGTGCCAGCCGGGACAACCCCTACGAGCAGTACTTC.

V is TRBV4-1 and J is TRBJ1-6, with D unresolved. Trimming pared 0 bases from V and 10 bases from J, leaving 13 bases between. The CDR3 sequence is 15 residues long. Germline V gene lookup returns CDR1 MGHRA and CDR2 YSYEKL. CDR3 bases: TGCGCCAGCAGCCAAGATCACGGGGTAGGCTCACCCCTCCACTTT. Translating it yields CASSQDHGVGSPLHF.

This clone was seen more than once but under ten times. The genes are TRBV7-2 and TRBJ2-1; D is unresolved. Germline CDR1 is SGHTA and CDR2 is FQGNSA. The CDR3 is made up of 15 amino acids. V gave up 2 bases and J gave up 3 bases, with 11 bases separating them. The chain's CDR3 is CASSLRLEVYNEQFF. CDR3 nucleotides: TGTGCCAGCAGCTTAAGGCTAGAAGTCTACAATGAGCAGTTCTTC.

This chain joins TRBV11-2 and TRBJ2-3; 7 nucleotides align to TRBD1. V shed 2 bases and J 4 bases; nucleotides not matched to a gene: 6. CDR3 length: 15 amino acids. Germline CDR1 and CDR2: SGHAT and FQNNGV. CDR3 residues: CASSLIFRGPDTQYF. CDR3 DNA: TGTGCCAGCAGCTTAATATTTAGGGGGCCAGATACGCAGTATTTT.

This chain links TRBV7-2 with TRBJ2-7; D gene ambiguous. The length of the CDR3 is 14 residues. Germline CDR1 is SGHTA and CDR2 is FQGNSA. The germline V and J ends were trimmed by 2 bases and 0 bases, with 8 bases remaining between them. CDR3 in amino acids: CASSLSASSYEQYF. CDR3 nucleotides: TGTGCCAGCAGCTTATCAGCGAGCTCCTACGAGCAGTACTTC.

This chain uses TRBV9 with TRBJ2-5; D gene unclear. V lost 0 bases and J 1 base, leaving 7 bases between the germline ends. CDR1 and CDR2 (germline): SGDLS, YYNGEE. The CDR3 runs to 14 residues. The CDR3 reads CASSVGQVQETQYF. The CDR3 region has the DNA TGTGCCAGCAGCGTAGGGCAGGTCCAAGAGACCCAGTACTTC.

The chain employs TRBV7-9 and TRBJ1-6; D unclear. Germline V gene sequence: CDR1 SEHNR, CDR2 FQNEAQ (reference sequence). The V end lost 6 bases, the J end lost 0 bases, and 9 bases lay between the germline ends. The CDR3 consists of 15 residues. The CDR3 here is CASRPESSYNSPLHF. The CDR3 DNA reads TGTGCCAGCAGGCCCGAGAGCTCCTATAATTCACCCCTCCACTTT. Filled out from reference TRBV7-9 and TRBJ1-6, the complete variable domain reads DTGVSQNPRHKITKRGQNVTFRCDPISEHNRLYWYRQTLGQGPEFLTYFQNEAQLEKSRLLSDRFSAERPKGSFSTLEIQRTEQGDSAMYLCASRPESSYNSPLHFGNGTRLTVT.